This TCR beta chain comes out of a study of blood T cell repertoires in COVID-19. Across the study: From the United States, Italy and Spain came samples of acute and convalescent COVID-19. Sample material is recorded as cDNA or gDNA derived from T cells, B-cell-depleted T cells, or PBMCs.

V dropped 7 bases and J dropped 2; count of bases not matched to a gene: 9. Germline-derived CDR1 and CDR2 are SGHRS and YFSETQ. The CDR3 consists of 17 residues. Per the original data handling: Estimation of nucleated cell counts was performed using reference gene primer amplification. Produced via immunoSEQ multiplex PCR; TCRdb's table is partial and in-frame only. The DNA gave D and trimming, while V, J and clone size come from that table. This sample has about 73,000 clones, with roughly 87% found just once. This sequence joins TRBV5-1 and TRBJ2-3; 14 positions agree with TRBD2. The clonotype comes from a man at least 80 years old with acute or convalescent COVID-19. Material: peripheral blood. The CDR3 spells CASQTRTSGGTTDTQYF. As DNA, the CDR3 is TGCGCCAGCCAAACCAGGACTAGCGGGGGGACCACAGATACGCAGTATTTT.